This T cell receptor (beta chain) comes out of a study of graft-versus-host responses after intestinal transplantation. Across the study: Recipients had multivisceral, liver-intestinal, or isolated intestinal transplants. Every recipient had anti-thymocyte globulin induction and 3 to 4 years of tacrolimus plus steroids.

Study findings and constraints: In recipient marrow, GvH clones were found, and some appeared first in ileum or blood.

On this clone itself: Its antigen is unidentified.

Some clones are missing from TCRdb's copy, which holds only in-frame ones; the method was immunoSEQ multiplex PCR. Here the sample spans around 100,000 clones, over 75% being singletons. CDR3 size: 16 residues. Looked up from germline, CDR1 is LNHDA and CDR2 is SQIVND (reference sequence). V lost 0 bases and J lost 0, with 9 bases in between. The sample was unstimulated CD4+ T cells sorted from spleen or lymph node cells, taken before transplant. The source of this sequence is a human donor who was the organ donor for an intestinal transplant. The chain uses TRBV19 and TRBJ2-1; D remains ambiguous. The DNA of the CDR3 is TGTGCCAGTAGTATAGAAGAAGGGCGCTCCTACAATGAGCAGTTCTTC. This encodes CASSIEEGRSYNEQFF.